The sequence of this T cell receptor (beta chain) was determined in a study of blood T cells in healthy people across ages. In the study overall: For every two T cells, template switching captured about one barcoded beta molecule.

A second PCR of about 7 to 11 cycles used a sample-barcoded 5' primer and a J-beta primer mix. TCRdb recomputed calls from the 5' RACE reads with MiXCR, one row per CDR3 protein. Of some 1,800,000 distinct CDR3 sequences listed, roughly two fifths are singletons. Unmatched junction bases numbered 3, after V lost 9 bases and J lost 6 bases. The germline V gene encodes CDR1 MNHEY and CDR2 SVGAGI. This CDR3 is built from 12 residues. Total RNA, at least 6 micrograms per sample, came from PBMCs. This chain uses TRBV6-5 with TRBJ2-4; 9 bases agree with TRBD1. This clonotype originated in a human donor in good health. Sequencing was performed on blood. Here the CDR3 reads CARGQGRNIQYF. Written as DNA, the CDR3 is TGTGCCAGAGGACAGGGGCGAAACATTCAGTACTTC.